This T cell receptor beta chain derives from a study of blood T cell repertoires in COVID-19. Background on the study: Donors in the United States, Italy and Spain gave samples during acute or convalescent COVID-19. PBMCs, B-cell-depleted T cells, or T cells provided the cDNA or gDNA that made up the material.

CDR3 length equals 15 residues. Trimming at V came to 4 bases and at J to 1 base, leaving 6 bases not matched to a gene. CDR1 is LGHNA, CDR2 YNFKEQ, per germline. Per the original methods: Reference gene primers were amplified, and this amplification served to estimate nucleated cell counts. Clones were sequenced by immunoSEQ multiplex PCR, and TCRdb holds only the in-frame ones, with some missing. Clone size and the V and J calls come from that table; the DNA yielded D and trimming. The table lists 120,000 to 150,000 clones, 82% of them singletons. This clone was seen once. The source of this sequence is an elderly woman with acute or convalescent COVID-19. The chain carries TRBV4-2 and TRBJ1-1, with TRBD1 matching over 7 bases. Sequences were obtained from peripheral blood. CDR3: CASSLPTGKNTEAFF. CDR3 sequence (DNA): TGTGCCAGCAGCCTACCGACAGGGAAGAACACTGAAGCTTTCTTT.